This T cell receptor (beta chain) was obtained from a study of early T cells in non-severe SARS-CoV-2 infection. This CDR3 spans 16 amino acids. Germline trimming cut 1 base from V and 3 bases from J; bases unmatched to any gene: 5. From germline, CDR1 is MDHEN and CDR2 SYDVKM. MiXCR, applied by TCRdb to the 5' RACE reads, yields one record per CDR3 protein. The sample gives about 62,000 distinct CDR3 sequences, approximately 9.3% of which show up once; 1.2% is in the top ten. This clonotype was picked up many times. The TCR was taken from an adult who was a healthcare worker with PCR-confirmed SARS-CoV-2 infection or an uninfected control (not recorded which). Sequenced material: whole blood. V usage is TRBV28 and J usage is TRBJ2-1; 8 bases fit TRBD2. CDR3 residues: CASSLSGGGHYNEQFF. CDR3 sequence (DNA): TGTGCCAGCAGTTTATCAGGCGGGGGGCACTACAATGAGCAGTTCTTC. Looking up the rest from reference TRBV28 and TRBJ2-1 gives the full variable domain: DVKVTQSSRYLVKRTGEKVFLECVQDMDHENMFWYRQDPGLGLRLIYFSYDVKMKEKGDIPEGYSVSREKKERFSLILESASTNQTSMYLCASSLSGGGHYNEQFFGPGTRLTVL.